This note documents a single T cell receptor beta chain sequence. These data are taken from a study of blood T cell repertoires in COVID-19. Study details: COVID-19 samples, acute and convalescent, were from the United States, Italy and Spain. T cells, B-cell-depleted T cells, or PBMCs provided the cDNA or gDNA that served as material.

The germline CDR1 and CDR2 sequences are LGHDT and YNNKEL (reference sequence). With 0 bases removed from V and 8 bases from J, the gap between germline ends came to 12 bases. The CDR3 sequence is 14 residues long. Per the study methods: Amplification of reference gene primers was used by the study to estimate nucleated cell counts. Sequencing was performed with immunoSEQ multiplex PCR; in TCRdb, only in-frame clones are kept and a portion is missing. The V and J calls and clone size were taken over from that table, and D and trimming were inferred from the DNA. The data contain 91,000 or so clones, roughly four fifths of them singletons.

Sequences were obtained from peripheral blood. V gene TRBV3-1 (or the pseudogene TRBV3-2) combines with J gene TRBJ2-3; a possible D gene is TRBD1 (5 bases). This clonotype originated in a man aged 45-60 years with active or convalescent COVID-19. The CDR3 loop reads CASSQDRGRGTQYF. The DNA of the CDR3 is TGTGCCAGCAGCCAAGATAGGGGCCGAGGTACGCAGTATTTT.